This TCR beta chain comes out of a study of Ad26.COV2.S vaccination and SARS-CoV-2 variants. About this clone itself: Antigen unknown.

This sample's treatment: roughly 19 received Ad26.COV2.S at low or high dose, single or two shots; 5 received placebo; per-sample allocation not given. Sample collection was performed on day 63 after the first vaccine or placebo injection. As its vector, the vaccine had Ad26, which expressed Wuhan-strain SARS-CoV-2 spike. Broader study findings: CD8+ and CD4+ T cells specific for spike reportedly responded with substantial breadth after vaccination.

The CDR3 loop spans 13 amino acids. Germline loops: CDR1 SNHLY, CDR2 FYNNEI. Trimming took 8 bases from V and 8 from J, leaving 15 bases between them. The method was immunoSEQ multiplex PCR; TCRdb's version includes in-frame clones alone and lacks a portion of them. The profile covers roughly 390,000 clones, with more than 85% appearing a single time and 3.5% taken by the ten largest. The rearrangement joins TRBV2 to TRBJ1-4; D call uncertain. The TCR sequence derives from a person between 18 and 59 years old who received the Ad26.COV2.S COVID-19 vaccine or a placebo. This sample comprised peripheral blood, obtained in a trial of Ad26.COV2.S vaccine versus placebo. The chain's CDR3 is CASRLHKGEKLFF. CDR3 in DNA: TGTGCCAGCCGACTCCATAAAGGAGAAAAACTGTTTTTT.